The clone carrying this T cell receptor beta chain was counted between two and nine times. What it binds is unknown. The germline gives CDR1 SGHTA, CDR2 FQGNSA. The V end was cut by 7 bases, the J end by 7 bases, with 14 bases between. The CDR3 runs 14 residues. MiXCR, run by TCRdb on the multiplex PCR reads, gives a single entry per CDR3 protein. The data show 150,000 to 200,000 distinct CDR3 sequences, about 30% seen once. This sample is part of a study of breast tumors, draining lymph nodes, adjacent tissues. Findings of the study overall: Compared with lymph nodes, tumors were less diverse; compared with nontumor tissue, more.

Samples came from axillary lymph nodes draining the breast cancer. The sequenced sample consisted of axillary lymph node tissue. The gene calls are TRBV7-2 and TRBJ1-6; D unresolved. The TCR comes from a female donor with breast cancer. Some clones in this sample may be carry-over from other donors' samples. The CDR3 loop is CASKAGSLNSPLHF. The CDR3 DNA is TGTGCCAGCAAAGCCGGGTCTCTAAATTCACCCCTCCACTTT.